These 11 T cell receptor beta chains came from one sample sequenced in a study of shared clonotypes between healthy human individuals. The repertoire was sequenced with immunoSEQ multiplex PCR; TCRdb's copy has only in-frame clones and lacks some. The sample lists roughly 650,000 clones; more than 95% were seen once. The material sequenced was naive CD4+ T cells sorted from blood. The sample's subset: CD45RA+ positively selected. These receptor sequences come from a woman under 40 in good health.

This clone showed up just once. The chain carries TRBV5-4 and TRBJ1-2, with D possibly matching TRBD1 (6 bases). The length of the CDR3 is 16 residues. Germline loops: CDR1 SGHNT, CDR2 YYREEE (reference sequence). The V end lost 2 bases, the J end lost 3 bases, and 17 bases lay between the germline ends. The CDR3 here is CASSLKPGHLYYGYTF. The DNA for the CDR3 is TGTGCCAGCAGCTTAAAACCGGGACACTTATACTATGGCTACACCTTC.

The chain employs TRBV28 and TRBJ2-3, with D tentatively TRBD1 or TRBD2 (5 bases each). The germline V and J ends were trimmed by 3 bases and 5 bases, with 12 bases remaining between them. Per the germline V gene, CDR1 is MDHEN and CDR2 is SYDVKM. The CDR3 runs 14 residues. The CDR3 spells CASSLDSRGDTQYF. In DNA form, the CDR3 reads TGTGCCAGCAGTTTGGACTCAAGGGGAGATACGCAGTATTTT.

The J gene is TRBJ1-5, the V gene TRBV28, with no clear D. The CDR3 runs 16 residues. Germline loops: CDR1 MDHEN, CDR2 SYDVKM. Trimming shortened V by 3 bases and J by 1 base, and 13 bases separated the two germline ends. The CDR3 protein is CASSFGRKGSNQPQHF. CDR3 bases: TGTGCCAGCAGTTTCGGTCGAAAGGGCAGCAATCAGCCCCAGCATTTT.

The chain uses TRBV5-1 and TRBJ1-1; D gene uncertain. The germline V gene encodes CDR1 SGHRS and CDR2 YFSETQ. This CDR3 is built from 11 residues. Trimming removed 2 bases from V and 11 bases from J, with 10 bases in between. The CDR3 nucleotides read TGCGCCAGCAGCTTTTTAGGTCTGGCTTTCTTT. Its protein is CASSFLGLAFF.

The gene calls are TRBV5-5 and TRBJ1-2, with D maybe TRBD1 (5 bases). Trimming removed 4 bases at V and 4 bases at J, with 17 bases between. The CDR3 is 15 amino acids. Germline CDR1 SGHKS, CDR2 YYEKEE (reference sequence). The chain's CDR3 is CASSRPDGGTYGYTF. The CDR3 DNA is TGTGCCAGCAGCCGACCTGATGGGGGAACCTATGGCTACACCTTC. Full variable domain (missing parts from reference TRBV5-5 and TRBJ1-2): DAGVTQSPTHLIKTRGQQVTLRCSPISGHKSVSWYQQVLGQGPQFIFQYYEKEERGRGNFPDRFSARQFPNYSSELNVNALLLGDSALYLCASSRPDGGTYGYTFGSGTRLTVV.

The chain couples TRBV19 to TRBJ2-1, with 14 positions matching TRBD2. The germline gives CDR1 LNHDA, CDR2 SQIVND (reference sequence). Trimming at V came to 6 bases and at J to 7 bases, leaving 11 bases not matched to a gene. The CDR3 loop spans 17 amino acids. This chain's CDR3 is CASRTTRLAGGGNEQFF. CDR3 nucleotides: TGTGCCAGTAGGACCACCCGACTAGCGGGGGGGGGAAATGAGCAGTTCTTC.

This chain links TRBV7-1 with TRBJ1-5; tentatively, D is TRBD1 (5 bases). TRBV7-1 is an ORF for which the function is uncertain. V was cut by 4 bases and J by 7 bases, with 8 bases left in between. The CDR3 contains 12 residues. Written as DNA, the CDR3 is TGTGCCAGCAGCTTTGGGGGGCAGCCCCAGCATTTT. It translates to CASSFGGQPQHF.

In this sample, this clone turned up a few times. The gene calls are TRBV9 and TRBJ1-1, with D hard to call. The CDR3 consists of 13 residues. V gave up 2 bases and J gave up 1 base, with 6 bases separating them. Per germline, CDR1 SGDLS and CDR2 YYNGEE. CDR3 sequence: CASSVKGNTEAFF. The CDR3 coding sequence is TGTGCCAGCAGCGTGAAGGGGAACACTGAAGCTTTCTTT.

The chain links TRBV11-2 to TRBJ2-2; D is unclear. Germline-derived CDR1 and CDR2 are SGHAT and FQNNGV. The CDR3 covers 13 residues. The V end lost 1 base, the J end lost 4 bases, and 4 bases lay between the germline ends. This CDR3 is CASSLGFTGELFF. The CDR3 nucleotides are TGTGCCAGCAGCTTAGGGTTCACCGGGGAGCTGTTTTTT.

The chain couples TRBV1 to TRBJ2-7. TRBV1 is a pseudogene. The CDR3 is 15 residues long. The CDR3 here is CTSSQGNHGGYEQYF. The CDR3 coding sequence is TGCACCAGCAGCCAAGGAAATCATGGGGGTTACGAGCAGTACTTC.

CDR3 in amino acids: CASSIGQGYTGELFF. The CDR3 nucleotides are TGCGCCAGCAGCATCGGACAGGGGTACACCGGGGAGCTGTTTTTT. V gene TRBV5-1 combines with J gene TRBJ2-2, with 9 positions matching TRBD1. The CDR3 spans 15 residues. Germline loops: CDR1 SGHRS, CDR2 YFSETQ. The V and J ends lost 4 bases and 3 bases, in that order; junction bases with no gene match: 4. Full variable domain (rest looked up from reference TRBV5-1 and TRBJ2-2): KAGVTQTPRYLIKTRGQQVTLSCSPISGHRSVSWYQQTPGQGLQFLFEYFSETQRNKGNFPGRFSGRQFSNSRSEMNVSTLELGDSALYLCASSIGQGYTGELFFGEGSRLTVL.